Listed here are 20 T cell receptor beta chains from one sample, sequenced in a study of T-cell memory formation after mild COVID-19. TCRdb redid the calling of the 5' RACE reads with MiXCR, one entry per CDR3 protein. The table has 35,000 to 45,000 distinct CDR3 sequences, 7.3% seen once; the top ten hold about 1.5%. Sequenced input: PBMCs or a T cell subset sorted from them (not recorded which). Receptors originate from a man aged 18 to 35 who had mild COVID-19 (a few samples of this study predate the infection). Cell type and time point are not known.

This clonotype was seen at least ten times. V is TRBV10-3 and J is TRBJ2-7; 7 bases fit TRBD1. The ends lost 7 bases at V and 6 bases at J; junction bases unmatched: 15. CDR3 length equals 15 residues. The germline V gene has CDR1 ENHRY and CDR2 SYGVKD. CDR3: CAITQGEQGRSEQYF. The DNA for the CDR3 is TGTGCCATCACCCAGGGGGAACAGGGGCGCAGCGAGCAGTACTTC.

In its sample, this clonotype was seen a few times. The chain is built from TRBV3-1 and TRBJ1-5; D uncertain. V lost 1 base, J lost 5 bases, and 12 bases lay in between. There are 15 residues in the CDR3. Germline V gives CDR1 LGHDT, CDR2 YNNKEL (reference sequence). The CDR3 bases are TGTGCCAGCAGCCAAGGCGGCGGTCGGGATCAGCCCCAGCATTTT. Encoded protein: CASSQGGGRDQPQHF.

In this sample, this clonotype turned up a few times. V gene TRBV2 combines with J gene TRBJ2-1, with 8 bases that match TRBD2. Losses at the gene ends were 10 bases for V and 8 bases for J; bases not matched to a gene: 13. Germline loops: CDR1 SNHLY, CDR2 FYNNEI. This CDR3 has 14 residues. For the CDR3, the DNA is TGTGCCACCAGGCGGGGGGACGGCACCGATGAGCAGTTCTTC. As protein: CATRRGDGTDEQFF.

The chain carries TRBV3-1 and TRBJ1-4, with 7 bases identical to TRBD1. V lost 6 bases to trimming and J lost 8 bases; unmatched junction nucleotides: 12. Per the germline V gene, CDR1 is LGHDT and CDR2 is YNNKEL (reference sequence). The CDR3 runs 15 residues. The CDR3, as DNA: TGTGCCAGCAGTGAGAACAGGGGAGCGGGGGAAAAACTGTTTTTT. Translated: CASSENRGAGEKLFF.

The table lists this clonotype with a few counts. The chain couples TRBV19 to TRBJ1-2, with a weak D call TRBD1 (5 bases). Germline V CDR1 and CDR2: LNHDA, SQIVND (reference sequence). The CDR3 has 12 residues. The CDR3 region has the DNA TGTGCGAGTCAAGGGGACCGCTATGGCTACACCTTC. This translates into CASQGDRYGYTF.

This clonotype was counted only a few times. The chain has TRBV12-5 and TRBJ2-1, with 8 bases matching TRBD1. The germline gives CDR1 LGHNT, CDR2 FRNRAP. The CDR3 spans 15 residues. J gave up 0 bases and V 6 bases, and 4 bases lay outside the gene matches. The CDR3 DNA sequence: TGTGCTAGTGGCCCGGACAGGGCCTCCTACAATGAGCAGTTCTTC. Translation: CASGPDRASYNEQFF.

This clonotype occurred a few times. The CDR3 coding sequence is TGTGCCAGCAGCTTAGGATGGCAGGGGAGGGATGAGCAGTTCTTC. Protein sequence: CASSLGWQGRDEQFF. The chain uses TRBV7-9 and TRBJ2-1; perhaps TRBD2 as D (7 bases). V gave up 1 base and J gave up 8 bases, with 15 bases separating them. There are 15 residues in the CDR3. CDR1 SEHNR and CDR2 FQNEAQ come from the germline V gene (reference sequence).

This clonotype was observed many times. This chain connects TRBV5-1 to TRBJ2-7, with 14 bases identical to TRBD2. Germline CDR1 and CDR2: SGHRS and YFSETQ. The CDR3 contains 14 residues. The V and J ends lost 7 bases and 6 bases, in that order; junction bases with no gene match: 6. As DNA, the CDR3 is TGCGCCAGCCGAACCGGACTAGCGGGGGGCGAGCAGTACTTC. Encoded protein: CASRTGLAGGEQYF.

Many counts were recorded for this clonotype. The V and J genes are TRBV7-3 and TRBJ1-1; 8 bases match TRBD1. Looked up from germline, CDR1 is SGHTA and CDR2 is FQGTGA. The CDR3 has 17 residues. V shed 4 bases, J shed 4 bases, and the junction held 14 bases outside the gene matches. Written as DNA, the CDR3 is TGTGCCAGCAGCTCTGCACCTTACAGGGGGAGAGGCACTGAAGCTTTCTTT. Amino acids: CASSSAPYRGRGTEAFF.

This clonotype turned up a few times. The V and J genes are TRBV7-2 and TRBJ1-2, with D hard to call. Deletions cut 3 bases from V and 0 bases from J, with 5 bases between. CDR3 length: 13 residues. CDR1 and CDR2 (germline): SGHTA, FQGNSA. The CDR3 DNA reads TGTGCCAGCAGCTTTCCAGCTAACTATGGCTACACCTTC. Protein product: CASSFPANYGYTF.

This clonotype occurred a few times. This chain joins TRBV12-3 or TRBV12-4 and TRBJ1-5; D gene uncertain. Trimming pared 0 bases from V and 6 bases from J, leaving 9 bases between. The CDR3 has 14 amino acids. For the CDR3, the DNA is TGTGCCAGCAGTTTAGCGGTGGTTAGTCAGCCCCAGCATTTT. Its protein product is CASSLAVVSQPQHF.

This clonotype showed up just a few times. The chain has TRBV12-3 or TRBV12-4 and TRBJ2-3; 9 bases fit TRBD2. The J segment lost 5 bases and the V segment lost 7 bases, leaving 4 bases of the junction unmatched. CDR3 length equals 13 residues. Written as DNA, the CDR3 is TGTGCCAGCACACGAGCGGGGGGAGATACGCAGTATTTT. Amino acid sequence: CASTRAGGDTQYF.

This clonotype was counted only a few times. J is TRBJ2-5 and V is TRBV11-3; possibly TRBD1 for D (6 bases). Germline assignment: CDR1 SGHNT and CDR2 YENEEA. The V and J ends lost 1 base and 4 bases respectively, with 16 bases between them. The CDR3 spans 16 residues. The CDR3 spells CASSLGGAGARETQYF. Written as DNA, the CDR3 is TGTGCCAGCAGCTTAGGAGGCGCAGGGGCGAGAGAGACCCAGTACTTC.

There are a few counts of this clonotype. CDR3 sequence (DNA): TGTGCCAGCAGATTGACTAGCGGGGTGGAAGATACGCAGTATTTT. It encodes CASRLTSGVEDTQYF. J is TRBJ2-3 and V is TRBV6-1; 11 bases agree with TRBD2. Germline-derived CDR1 and CDR2 are MNHNS and SASEGT. The V segment lost 6 bases and the J segment 5 bases; nucleotides outside the gene matches: 7. The CDR3 consists of 15 residues.

There are many counts of this clonotype. In DNA, the CDR3 is TGCGCCAGCAGCTTGGAGGGGTTAAGCAATCAGCCCCAGCATTTT. It is translated as CASSLEGLSNQPQHF. The V call is TRBV5-1, the J call TRBJ1-5; D perhaps matches TRBD1 (5 bases). CDR3 length: 15 amino acids. CDR1 and CDR2 (germline): SGHRS, YFSETQ. Trimming pared 0 bases from V and 1 base from J, leaving 8 bases between.

V usage is TRBV12-5 and J usage is TRBJ2-7, with D uncertain. Trimming stripped 7 bases from V and 5 bases from J, with 21 bases between. The CDR3 contains 15 residues. Germline V gene data show CDR1 as LGHNT and CDR2 as FRNRAP. The CDR3 loop is CASDHSEPSKDEQYV. The DNA of the CDR3 is TGTGCTAGTGACCATTCGGAACCATCCAAGGACGAGCAGTACGTC.

The J gene is TRBJ1-5, the V gene TRBV4-3, with 8 positions matching TRBD1. The CDR3 is 16 amino acids. The germline CDR1 and CDR2 sequences are LGHNA and YSLEER. J gave up 3 bases and V 0 bases, and 4 bases lay outside the gene matches. This CDR3 is CASSQETGENNQPQHF. CDR3 sequence (DNA): TGCGCCAGCAGCCAAGAGACAGGGGAAAACAATCAGCCCCAGCATTTT.

There are a few counts of this clonotype. The chain links TRBV11-2 to TRBJ2-3; possible D gene TRBD2, 6 bases. Trimming stripped 5 bases from V and 7 bases from J, with 25 bases between. The CDR3 runs to 17 residues. Germline CDR1 reads SGHAT; CDR2 reads FQNNGV. This CDR3 is CASSAVGWRGHLNTQYF. The DNA of the CDR3 is TGTGCCAGCAGCGCGGTAGGATGGCGGGGTCATTTAAATACGCAGTATTTT.

This clonotype came up a few times. The J gene is TRBJ2-3, the V gene TRBV14; TRBD2 aligns across 9 bases. V trimming: 4 bases; J trimming: 0 bases; junction bases outside the gene matches: 11. The CDR3 length is 18 residues. The germline CDR1 and CDR2 sequences are SGHDN and FVKESK. The CDR3 nucleotides read TGTGCCAGCAGCCCGCGGCTAGCGGGGCCCCAAAGCACAGATACGCAGTATTTT. Translation: CASSPRLAGPQSTDTQYF.

This clonotype turned up a few times. The chain uses TRBV5-6 and TRBJ1-2; possible D gene TRBD1, 5 bases. Germline CDR1 is SGHDT and CDR2 is YYEEEE. The V and J ends lost 2 bases and 8 bases respectively, with 7 bases between them. The CDR3 totals 11 residues. The CDR3: CASSFPGGYTF. CDR3 DNA sequence: TGTGCCAGCAGCTTCCCAGGGGGCTACACCTTC.